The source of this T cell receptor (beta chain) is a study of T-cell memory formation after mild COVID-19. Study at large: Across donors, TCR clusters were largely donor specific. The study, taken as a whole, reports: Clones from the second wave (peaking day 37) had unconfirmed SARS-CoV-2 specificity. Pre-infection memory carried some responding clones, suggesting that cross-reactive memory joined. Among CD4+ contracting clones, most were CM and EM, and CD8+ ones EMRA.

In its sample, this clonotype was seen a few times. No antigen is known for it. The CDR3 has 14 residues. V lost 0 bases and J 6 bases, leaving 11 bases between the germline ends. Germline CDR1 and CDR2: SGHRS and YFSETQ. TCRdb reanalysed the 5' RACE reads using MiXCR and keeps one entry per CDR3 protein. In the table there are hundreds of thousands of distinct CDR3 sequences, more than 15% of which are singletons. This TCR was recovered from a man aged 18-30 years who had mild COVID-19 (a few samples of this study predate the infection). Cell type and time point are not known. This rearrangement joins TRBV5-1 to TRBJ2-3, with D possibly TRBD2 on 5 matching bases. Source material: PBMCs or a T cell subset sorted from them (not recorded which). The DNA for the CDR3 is TGCGCCAGCAGCTTGGCCGGGTCGGGGGATACGCAGTATTTT. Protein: CASSLAGSGDTQYF.